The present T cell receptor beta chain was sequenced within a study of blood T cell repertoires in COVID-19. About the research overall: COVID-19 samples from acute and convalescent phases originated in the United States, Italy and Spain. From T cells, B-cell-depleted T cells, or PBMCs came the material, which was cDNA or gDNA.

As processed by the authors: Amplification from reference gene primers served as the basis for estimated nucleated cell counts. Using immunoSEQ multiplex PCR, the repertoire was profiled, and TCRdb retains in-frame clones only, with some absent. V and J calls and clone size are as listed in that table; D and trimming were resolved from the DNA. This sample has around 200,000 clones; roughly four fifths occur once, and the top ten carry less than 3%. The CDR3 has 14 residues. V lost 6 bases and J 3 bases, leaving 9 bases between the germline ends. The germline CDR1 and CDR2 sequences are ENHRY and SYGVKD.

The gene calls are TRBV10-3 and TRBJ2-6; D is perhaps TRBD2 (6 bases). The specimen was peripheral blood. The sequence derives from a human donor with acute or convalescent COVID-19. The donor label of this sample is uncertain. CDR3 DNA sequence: TGTGCCATCAGCGGGGAGGTTGGGGCCAACGTCCTGACTTTC. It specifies CAISGEVGANVLTF.